This T cell receptor beta chain was sequenced in a study of control samples from healthy donors and cancer patients. Sequencing used immunoSEQ multiplex PCR; TCRdb keeps in-frame clones, though not all of them. Of around 120,000 clones in the sample, approximately 95% were seen once. CDR1 LNHDA and CDR2 SQIVND come from the germline V gene (reference sequence). Trimming took 4 bases from V and 5 from J; bases not matched to a gene: 4. The CDR3 covers 15 residues. Source material: blood. The TCR sequence derives from a man aged 25-40 years in good health. The chain couples TRBV19 to TRBJ2-1; 11 bases agree with TRBD1. Here the CDR3 DNA reads TGTGCCAGTAGTACCGAGGGACAGGGGGACAATGAGCAGTTCTTC. Its translation: CASSTEGQGDNEQFF.